This T cell receptor beta chain emerged from a study of cytomegalovirus exposure and HLA in healthy donors listed by TCRdb under 2017. Context from the whole study: An earlier analysis of 587 of the donors reported over 250 Gb of sequence data and 90 million to 120 million unique TCR beta sequences obtained from approximately 180 million T cells. Roughly 310 gigabases of sequencing data and 78 million or so unique TCR sequences were included in an early release covering about 620 HLA-typed donors. Among the approximately 400 genotyped donors, approximately 81% belonged to the genetic ancestry cluster associated with self-reported Caucasian donors. The study was designed to test whether signatures of past pathogen exposure could be identified by cataloging public T cell receptors. The study used immunosequencing to profile the T cell repertoires of approximately 640 subjects and linked those repertoires to cytomegalovirus serostatus. Besides the first cohort of roughly 640 subjects, a separate validation cohort made up of roughly 120 different subjects was used. To predict cytomegalovirus infection status, the study combined high-throughput TCR immunosequencing, statistical association of individual TCRs with disease status, and machine learning. A later analysis re-analyzed previously published TCR beta repertoires from several hundred donors and added high-resolution HLA genotyping to study TCR occurrence patterns. Rather than using new phenotypic data, the later analysis identified candidate immune exposures from TCR beta sequences and from how often those sequences occurred across donors. An earlier analysis of approximately 500 of the donors applied high-throughput TCR beta sequencing to assess whether each TCR beta V gene segment acted as functional or pseudogenic. Donor age, sex, ethnicity and CMV serostatus were compiled alongside the repertoire data. A later genetic analysis used genome-wide SNP genotypes for about three fifths of the 666 donors, treating that subset as a discovery cohort. Every repertoire in the discovery cohort had been generated on one and the same sequencing platform. HLA typing covered class I and class II loci at four-digit resolution. Typing coverage varied by locus: roughly 629-640 donors for A, B, C, DRB1 and DQB1; approximately 520 for DQA1; over 600 for DPA1; roughly 450 for DPB1. About 5 DR-DQ haplotypes were handled as single units for association and clustering, since linkage in the cohort was strong. On average, over 200,000 unique TCR beta nucleotide sequences were sequenced per donor among about 400 genotyped donors of the cohort, with around 19% of those sequences being non-productive.

At the junction V is shortened by 3 bases and J by 0 bases, with 8 bases in between. From the cysteine through the phenylalanine, the CDR3 covers 14 amino acids. Only the CDR3 DNA stays, 42 bases, in frame from base 1. For CDR1 and CDR2, the germline V gene lists MDHEN and SYDVKM. The cohort consisted of some 670 healthy bone marrow donors. All cohort members were sampled while nominally healthy, although unrecorded immune exposures were likely present. The donor was CMV seronegative and belonged to the group of around 400 seronegative cohort members. A peripheral blood sample was collected from each donor, and TCR beta sequencing was performed on peripheral blood mononuclear cells. Genomic DNA was extracted from the blood cell samples with the Qiagen DNeasy Blood Extraction Kit. As to this clone: Which antigen it targets is not known. No much larger clonotype is one base removed from it; base qualities were not supplied.

The study at large found these results: Linkage disequilibrium might explain the correlated functional status among segregating V segments, but an unknown experimental factor could not be ruled out. The presence/absence analyses assumed that sequencing depth was roughly uniform across donors, and that assumption may not be true. A later analysis found that HLA-associated TCR beta chains were more clonally expanded and had lower generation probabilities than equally common non-associated chains. The authors suggested that the approach could potentially be generalized to other disease states and immunological phenotypes. A cluster of highly shared sequence variants was judged likely to represent a technical artifact of the sequencing pipeline. In a later analysis, most CMV-associated TCR beta chains were found to appear HLA-restricted, with HLA associations seemingly driven largely by CMV exposure. Because counts were too low, seventeen rarely observed V segments, including chromosome 9 orphons, were excluded from the earlier analysis of 500 to 700 of the donors. For the cohort, immune exposure information was limited to CMV serostatus. In a later genetic analysis, fewer N-insertions in productive TCRs were reported among donors in an Asian-associated ancestry cluster than the roughly 670-donor mean. The study listed 164 TCR beta chains as associated with cytomegalovirus. Only TCR beta chains were sequenced in this cohort, and the absence of alpha or paired-chain data limited detectable features. HLA typing was unavailable for some donors at each locus, so association tests used only the typed subset. When HLA alleles, especially DR and DQ, strongly co-occurred, TCR associations were difficult to assign to individual alleles. The classifier was reported to diagnose cytomegalovirus status with high specificity and sensitivity in both the original and validation cohorts. A further reported finding was that TCR beta sequences accurately predicted the HLA-A and HLA-B alleles for most subjects in the first cohort. According to a later analysis, TCR association rates differed among HLA loci, with DRB1 alleles showing the most associated TCRs and HLA-C alleles showing the fewest. In a later analysis, several top co-occurrence clusters were reported to appear linked to parvovirus B19, influenza, CMV and Epstein-Barr virus. Most TCR sequences were seen in very few donors, while some public TCRs were found in many individuals. Three of the identified cytomegalovirus-associated TCR beta chains were confirmed in vitro to be specific for cytomegalovirus antigens. An association between a missense DCLRE1C variant and V-gene and J-gene trimming of TCR beta chains was found in a later genetic analysis and replicated in an independent cohort. Because the 87-base-pair reads could not distinguish some IMGT-functional V segments, including TRBV6-2 and TRBV6-3, those segments were excluded. Broadly in line with IMGT annotations, most TCR beta V segments showed up in productive rearrangements about 87% or about 30% of the time in an earlier analysis of several hundred of the donors. At a false discovery rate of 0.05, a later analysis linked 15,000 to 20,000 TCR beta sequences to specific HLA alleles.

Library prep was done by the immunoSEQ multiplex PCR assay. For the multiplex PCR, a mixture combining 60 forward primers for TCR Vbeta segments and 13 reverse primers for TCR Jbeta segments was used. Amplification of the CDR3 region of rearranged TCR beta genes was performed with a multiplex PCR assay on genomic DNA. The amplified TCR beta libraries were sequenced on the Illumina HiSeq System as 87-base-pair reads. From the authors' description of their analysis: A later analysis tallied roughly 80 million unique TCR beta chains across the 660 or so repertoires, and approximately 11 million of those chains were shared by two or more donors. Raw reads were error-corrected and collapsed into unique sequences by a nearest-neighbor algorithm in which closely related sequences were merged to remove PCR and sequencing errors. CDR3 sequences were aligned to IMGT reference sequences to assign V, D and J gene segments. For a sequence to be retained, a match of at least six nucleotides to both a V gene segment and a J gene segment was required. A rearrangement was called productive if the CDR3 had no stop codons and remained in frame with V and J, and every other rearrangement was called non-productive. Following IMGT convention, CDR3 was defined as the stretch from the second conserved V-encoded cysteine to the conserved J-encoded phenylalanine. Sequences without an unambiguous match to a single V gene segment were excluded from the earlier analysis of several hundred of the donors. In an earlier analysis of about 590 of the donors, a V segment was called functional when productive rearrangements were above 56.7%, and segregating when the standard deviation between donors exceeded 5%. A statistical classification framework was developed to diagnose cytomegalovirus status using the catalog of TCR beta chain sequences. In a later analysis, TCR nucleotide sequences were compared against IMGT/GENE-DB human TR gene sequences so that V and J genes could be assigned. The TCRdist pipeline was used in a later analysis to assign CDR3 sequences and most-parsimonious VDJ recombination scenarios. A later analysis defined each TCR beta chain by its CDR3 amino acid sequence plus V-gene family, and excluded reads lacking a unique V-gene family. As a way to deal with suspected cross-contamination and a sequencing artifact, a later analysis dropped hundreds of nucleotide sequences that were highly shared and had low generation probability. In a later analysis, a clonal expansion index was calculated for each public chain from normalized within-repertoire ranks of inferred template counts. In a later analysis, generation probabilities were computed using a VDJ recombination model fitted to out-of-frame rearrangements, and the results were checked against IGoR. In a later analysis, hypergeometric tests were used to score TCR-TCR, TCR-HLA and TCR-CMV co-occurrence, with a repertoire-size bias correction applied to TCR pairs. False discovery rates were estimated in a later analysis by permuting HLA or CMV assignments 20 times. A later analysis grouped co-occurring TCRs with DBSCAN, adding TCRdist sequence similarity when clustering within HLA-allele-positive subsets. For co-occurrence clustering, repertoires with fewer than 30,000 or more than 120,000 public chains were excluded, along with 5 or 6 repertoires with anomalous nucleotide sharing. TCRdb limited this immuneACCESS table to in-frame rearrangements with V and J called. A share of clones is missing; checked studies link under half to unresolved V genes, and the rest is unexplained. The DNA gave D and trimming, while V, J and clone size come from that table. This sample is represented by over 75,000 clones; roughly three quarters of them were singletons. The ten most abundant clones make up approximately 0.8% of the sample.

Sequencing was done on a sample of PBMCs. This receptor was obtained from an older woman in good health and CMV-seronegative. The V gene is TRBV28 and the J gene is TRBJ1-2; no D segment can be confidently identified. The CDR3 protein is CASSLVGANYGYTF. In nucleotides, the sequence is TGTGCCAGCAGTTTGGTGGGAGCTAACTATGGCTACACCTTC.